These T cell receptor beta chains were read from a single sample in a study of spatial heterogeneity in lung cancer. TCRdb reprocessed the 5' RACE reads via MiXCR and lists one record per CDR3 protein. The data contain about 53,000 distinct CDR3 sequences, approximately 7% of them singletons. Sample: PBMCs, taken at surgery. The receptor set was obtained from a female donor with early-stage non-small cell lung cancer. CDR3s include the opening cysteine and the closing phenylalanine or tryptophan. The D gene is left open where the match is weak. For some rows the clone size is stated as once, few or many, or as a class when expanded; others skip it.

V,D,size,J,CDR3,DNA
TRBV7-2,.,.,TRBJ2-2,CASSGRGLRDTGELFF,TGTGCCAGCAGCGGCCGGGGGCTTCGGGACACCGGGGAGCTGTTTTTT
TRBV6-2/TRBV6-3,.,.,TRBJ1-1,CASILTLNTEAFF,TGTGCCAGCATTTTAACCCTGAACACTGAAGCTTTCTTT
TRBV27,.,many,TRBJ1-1,CASSLQAAVTEAFF,TGTGCCAGCAGTTTACAAGCAGCTGTCACTGAAGCTTTCTTT
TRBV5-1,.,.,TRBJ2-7,CASSLSAVYEQYF,TGCGCCAGCAGCTTGAGTGCGGTTTACGAGCAGTACTTC
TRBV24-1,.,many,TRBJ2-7,CATSKGYEQYF,TGTGCCACCAGTAAGGGTTACGAGCAGTACTTC
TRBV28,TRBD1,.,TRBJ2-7,CASSLPGQGLYEQYF,TGTGCCAGCAGTTTACCGGGACAGGGATTATACGAGCAGTACTTC
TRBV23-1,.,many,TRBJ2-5,CASSQAGVRAKETQYF,TGCGCCAGCAGTCAAGCCGGGGTCCGGGCCAAAGAGACCCAGTACTTC
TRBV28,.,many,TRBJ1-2,CASSSRVYGYTF,TGTGCCAGCAGTTCAAGGGTGTATGGCTACACCTTC
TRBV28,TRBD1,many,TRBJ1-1,CASSPTGVGGGVQAFF,TGTGCCAGCAGCCCCACAGGGGTTGGGGGGGGCGTGCAAGCTTTCTTT
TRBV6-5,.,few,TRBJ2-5,CASTSGSRETQYF,TGTGCCAGCACCTCGGGGTCCCGAGAGACCCAGTACTTC
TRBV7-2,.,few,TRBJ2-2,CASTKGFTGELFF,TGTGCCAGCACCAAGGGATTCACCGGGGAGCTGTTTTTT
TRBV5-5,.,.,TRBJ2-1,CASSLWTNGASEQFF,TGTGCCAGCAGCTTGTGGACAAACGGCGCCAGTGAGCAGTTCTTC
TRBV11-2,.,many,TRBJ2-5,CASSFPGGQETQYF,TGTGCCAGCAGCTTTCCTGGCGGCCAAGAGACCCAGTACTTC
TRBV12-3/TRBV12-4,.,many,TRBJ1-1,CASRVTGNTEAFF,TGTGCCAGCAGGGTAACGGGGAACACTGAAGCTTTCTTT
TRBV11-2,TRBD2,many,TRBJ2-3,CASSPTSGVADTQYF,TGTGCCAGCAGCCCGACTAGCGGGGTTGCAGATACGCAGTATTTT
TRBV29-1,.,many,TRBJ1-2,CSVGAAGKDGYTF,TGCAGCGTTGGCGCCGCCGGGAAGGATGGCTACACCTTC
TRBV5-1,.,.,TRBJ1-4,CASSRGPENEKLFF,TGCGCCAGCAGCCGCGGGCCTGAAAATGAAAAACTGTTTTTT
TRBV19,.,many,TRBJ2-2,CASSLHHTGELFF,TGTGCCAGTAGTCTACACCACACCGGGGAGCTGTTTTTT
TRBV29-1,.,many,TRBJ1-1,CSVDKTGGGNTEAFF,TGCAGCGTTGATAAGACAGGTGGGGGAAACACTGAAGCTTTCTTT
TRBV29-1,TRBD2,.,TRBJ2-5,CSVGTSGETQYF,TGCAGCGTTGGGACTAGCGGAGAGACCCAGTACTTC
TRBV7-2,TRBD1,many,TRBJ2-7,CASSLYWTGPYEQYF,TGTGCCAGCAGCTTATACTGGACAGGTCCCTACGAGCAGTACTTC
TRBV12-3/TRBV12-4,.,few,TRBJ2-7,CASSPYSYEQYF,TGTGCCAGCAGTCCCTACTCCTACGAGCAGTACTTC
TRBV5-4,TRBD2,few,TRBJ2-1,CASSLGGLAAYNEQFF,TGTGCCAGCAGCTTGGGCGGACTAGCGGCCTACAATGAGCAGTTCTTC
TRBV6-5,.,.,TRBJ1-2,CASSRTQGLDGYTF,TGTGCCAGCAGTAGAACCCAGGGTCTCGATGGCTACACCTTC
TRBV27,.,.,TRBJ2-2,CASRGLQGNTGELFF,TGTGCCAGCAGGGGACTTCAGGGCAACACCGGGGAGCTGTTTTTT
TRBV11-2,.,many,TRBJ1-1,CASSNGIWRNTEAFF,TGTGCCAGCAGCAATGGGATTTGGAGGAACACTGAAGCTTTCTTT
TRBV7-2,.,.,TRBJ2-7,CASSLIGQYEQYF,TGTGCCAGCAGCTTAATAGGTCAATACGAGCAGTACTTC
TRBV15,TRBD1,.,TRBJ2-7,CATSRDLTGQGSYEQYF,TGTGCCACCAGCAGAGATTTGACGGGACAGGGGTCCTACGAGCAGTACTTC